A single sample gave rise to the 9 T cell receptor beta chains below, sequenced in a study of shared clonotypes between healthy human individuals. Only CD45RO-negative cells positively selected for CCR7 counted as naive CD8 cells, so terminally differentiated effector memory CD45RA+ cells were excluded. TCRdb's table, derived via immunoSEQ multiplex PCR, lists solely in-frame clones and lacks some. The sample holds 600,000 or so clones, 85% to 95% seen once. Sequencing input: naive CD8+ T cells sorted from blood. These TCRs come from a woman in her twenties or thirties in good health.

The CDR3 reads CASSPEVLQETQYF. CDR3 in DNA: TGTGCCAGCAGCCCTGAGGTTCTGCAAGAGACCCAGTACTTC. V gene TRBV7-9 combines with J gene TRBJ2-5; D unclear. Germline assignment: CDR1 SEHNR and CDR2 FQNEAQ (reference sequence). V was pared by 5 bases and J by 2 bases, with 12 bases between. This CDR3 spans 14 amino acids.

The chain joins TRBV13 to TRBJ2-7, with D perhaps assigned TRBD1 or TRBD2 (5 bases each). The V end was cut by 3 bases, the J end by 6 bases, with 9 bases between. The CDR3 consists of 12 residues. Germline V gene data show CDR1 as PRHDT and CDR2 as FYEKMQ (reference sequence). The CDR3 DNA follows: TGTGCCAGCAGCTTTTCCGGGGCCGAGCAGTACTTC. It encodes CASSFSGAEQYF.

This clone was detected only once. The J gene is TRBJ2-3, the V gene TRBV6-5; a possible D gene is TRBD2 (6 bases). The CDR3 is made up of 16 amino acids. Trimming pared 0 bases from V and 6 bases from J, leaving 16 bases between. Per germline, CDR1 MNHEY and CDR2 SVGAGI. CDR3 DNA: TGTGCCAGCAGTTACTCGGCCAGGGAGGAAAAGGATACGCAGTATTTT. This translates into CASSYSAREEKDTQYF.

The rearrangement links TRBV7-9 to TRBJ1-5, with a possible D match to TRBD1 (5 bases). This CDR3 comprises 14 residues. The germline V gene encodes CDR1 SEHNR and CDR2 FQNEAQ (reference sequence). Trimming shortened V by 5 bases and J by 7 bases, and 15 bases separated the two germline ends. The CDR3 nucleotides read TGTGCCAGCAGCCGGGGTGGGGCTACGCAGCCCCAGCATTTT. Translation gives CASSRGGATQPQHF.

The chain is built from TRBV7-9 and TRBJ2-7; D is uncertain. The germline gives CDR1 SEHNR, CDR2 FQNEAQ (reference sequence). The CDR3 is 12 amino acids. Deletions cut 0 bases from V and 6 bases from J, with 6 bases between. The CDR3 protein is CASSLAKGEQYF. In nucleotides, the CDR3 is TGTGCCAGCAGCTTAGCGAAGGGCGAGCAGTACTTC. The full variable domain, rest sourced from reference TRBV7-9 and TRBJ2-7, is DTGVSQNPRHKITKRGQNVTFRCDPISEHNRLYWYRQTLGQGPEFLTYFQNEAQLEKSRLLSDRFSAERPKGSFSTLEIQRTEQGDSAMYLCASSLAKGEQYFGPGTRLTVT.

CDR3 region: CASSSNGLADYNEQFF. CDR3 nucleotide sequence: TGTGCCAGCAGCTCGAACGGACTAGCGGACTACAATGAGCAGTTCTTC. The rearrangement joins TRBV13 to TRBJ2-1, with 10 bases matching TRBD2. The CDR3 length is 16 residues. Looked up from germline, CDR1 is PRHDT and CDR2 is FYEKMQ (reference sequence). V was pared by 4 bases and J by 3 bases, with 6 bases of the junction left unmatched.

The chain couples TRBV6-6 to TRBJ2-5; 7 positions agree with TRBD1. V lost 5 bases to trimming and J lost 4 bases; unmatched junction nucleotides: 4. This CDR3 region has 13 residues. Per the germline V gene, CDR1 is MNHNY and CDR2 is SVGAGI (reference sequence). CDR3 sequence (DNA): TGTGCCAGCAGTCAGGGGGAATTAGAGACCCAGTACTTC. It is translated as CASSQGELETQYF.

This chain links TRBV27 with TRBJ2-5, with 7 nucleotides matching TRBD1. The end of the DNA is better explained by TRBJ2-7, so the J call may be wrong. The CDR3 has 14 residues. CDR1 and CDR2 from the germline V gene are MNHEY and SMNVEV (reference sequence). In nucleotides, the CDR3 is TGTGCCAGCAGCTGGGGACAGAGCACCTACGAGCAGTACTTC. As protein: CASSWGQSTYEQYF.

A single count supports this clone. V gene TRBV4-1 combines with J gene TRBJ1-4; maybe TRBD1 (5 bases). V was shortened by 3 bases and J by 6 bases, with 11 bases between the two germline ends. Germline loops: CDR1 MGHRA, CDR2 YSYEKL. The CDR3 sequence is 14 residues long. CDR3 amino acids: CASSHGGEDEKLFF. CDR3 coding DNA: TGCGCCAGCAGCCATGGAGGGGAAGATGAAAAACTGTTTTTT.